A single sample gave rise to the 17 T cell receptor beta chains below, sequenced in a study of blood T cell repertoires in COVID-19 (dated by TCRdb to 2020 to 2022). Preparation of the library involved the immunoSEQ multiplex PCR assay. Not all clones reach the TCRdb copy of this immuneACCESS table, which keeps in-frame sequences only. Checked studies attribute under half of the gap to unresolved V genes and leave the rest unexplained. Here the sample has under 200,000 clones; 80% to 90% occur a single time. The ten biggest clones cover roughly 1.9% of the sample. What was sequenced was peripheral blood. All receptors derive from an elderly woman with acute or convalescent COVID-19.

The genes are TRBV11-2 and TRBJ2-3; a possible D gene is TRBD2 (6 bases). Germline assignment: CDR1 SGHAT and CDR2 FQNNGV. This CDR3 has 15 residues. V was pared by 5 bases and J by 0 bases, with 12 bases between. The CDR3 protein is CASSVTSSSTDTQYF. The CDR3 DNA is TGTGCCAGCAGCGTCACTAGCAGCAGCACAGATACGCAGTATTTT.

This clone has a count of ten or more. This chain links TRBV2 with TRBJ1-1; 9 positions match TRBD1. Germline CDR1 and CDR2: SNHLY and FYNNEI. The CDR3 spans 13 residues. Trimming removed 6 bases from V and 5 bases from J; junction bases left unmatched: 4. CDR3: CASRVTGGTEAFF. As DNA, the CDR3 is TGTGCCAGCAGGGTGACAGGGGGGACTGAAGCTTTCTTT.

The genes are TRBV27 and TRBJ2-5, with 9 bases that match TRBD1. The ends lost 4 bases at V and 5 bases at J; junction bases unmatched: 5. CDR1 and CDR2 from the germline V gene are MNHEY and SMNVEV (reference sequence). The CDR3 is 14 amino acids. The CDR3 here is CASSSTGGRETQYF. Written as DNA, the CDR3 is TGTGCCAGCAGTTCAACAGGGGGCCGGGAGACCCAGTACTTC.

The CDR3 DNA reads as TGTGCCAGCAACCTTGTAGGGGGTGAATACGAGCAGTACTTC. It codes for CASNLVGGEYEQYF. The V call is TRBV11-2, the J call TRBJ2-7; D is perhaps TRBD1 (6 bases). The CDR3 extends over 14 amino acids. Looked up from germline, CDR1 is SGHAT and CDR2 is FQNNGV. Trimming shortened V by 7 bases and J by 4 bases, and 17 bases separated the two germline ends.

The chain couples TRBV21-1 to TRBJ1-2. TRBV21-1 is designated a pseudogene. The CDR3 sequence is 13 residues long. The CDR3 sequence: CASSSLTAYGYTF. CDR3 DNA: TGTGCCAGCAGCAGCTTGACTGCTTATGGCTACACCTTC.

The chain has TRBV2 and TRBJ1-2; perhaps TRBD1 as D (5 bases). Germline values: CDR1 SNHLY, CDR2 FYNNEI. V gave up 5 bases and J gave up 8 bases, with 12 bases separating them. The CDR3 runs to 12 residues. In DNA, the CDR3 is TGTGCCAGCAGTTTCGACAGAGGCGGCTACACCTTC. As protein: CASSFDRGGYTF. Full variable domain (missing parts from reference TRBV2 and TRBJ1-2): EPEVTQTPSHQVTQMGQEVILRCVPISNHLYFYWYRQILGQKVEFLVSFYNNEISEKSEIFDDQFSVERPDGSNFTLKIRSTKLEDSAMYFCASSFDRGGYTFGSGTRLTVV.

The CDR3 DNA reads as TGTGCCAGCAGTGAAAAGGACTTCTGGACCTACAATGAGCAGTTCTTC. This codes for CASSEKDFWTYNEQFF. The chain couples TRBV25-1 to TRBJ2-1; D perhaps matches TRBD2 (5 bases). This CDR3 has 16 residues. Trimming pared 2 bases from V and 2 bases from J, leaving 13 bases between. The V gene's germline CDR1 is MGHDK and CDR2 SYGVNS.

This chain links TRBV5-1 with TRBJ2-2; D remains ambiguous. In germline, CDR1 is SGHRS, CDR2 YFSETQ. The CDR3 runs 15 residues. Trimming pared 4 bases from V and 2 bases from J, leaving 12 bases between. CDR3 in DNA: TGCGCCAGCAGCCAGGTTAGGCTTAACACCGGGGAGCTGTTTTTT. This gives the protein CASSQVRLNTGELFF. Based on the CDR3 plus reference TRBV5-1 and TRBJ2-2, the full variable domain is KAGVTQTPRYLIKTRGQQVTLSCSPISGHRSVSWYQQTPGQGLQFLFEYFSETQRNKGNFPGRFSGRQFSNSRSEMNVSTLELGDSALYLCASSQVRLNTGELFFGEGSRLTVL.

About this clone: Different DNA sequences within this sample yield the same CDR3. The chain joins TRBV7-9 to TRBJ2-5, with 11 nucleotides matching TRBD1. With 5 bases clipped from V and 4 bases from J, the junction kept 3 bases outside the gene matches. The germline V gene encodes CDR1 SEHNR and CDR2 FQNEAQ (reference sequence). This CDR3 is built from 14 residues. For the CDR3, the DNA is TGTGCCAGCAGCCCCGGGACAGGGGGAGAGACCCAGTACTTC. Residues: CASSPGTGGETQYF.

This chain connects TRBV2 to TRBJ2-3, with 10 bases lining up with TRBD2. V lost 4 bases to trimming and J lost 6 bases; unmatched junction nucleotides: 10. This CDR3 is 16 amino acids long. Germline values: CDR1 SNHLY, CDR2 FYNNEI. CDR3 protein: CASSVESSGSGDTQYF. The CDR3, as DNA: TGTGCCAGCAGTGTTGAATCTAGCGGGAGTGGCGATACGCAGTATTTT.

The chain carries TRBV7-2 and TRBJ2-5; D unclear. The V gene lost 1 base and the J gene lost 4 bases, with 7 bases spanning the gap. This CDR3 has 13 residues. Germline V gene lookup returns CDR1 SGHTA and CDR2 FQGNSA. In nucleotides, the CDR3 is TGTGCCAGCAGCTTAGGACTGTTAGAGACCCAGTACTTC. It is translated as CASSLGLLETQYF.

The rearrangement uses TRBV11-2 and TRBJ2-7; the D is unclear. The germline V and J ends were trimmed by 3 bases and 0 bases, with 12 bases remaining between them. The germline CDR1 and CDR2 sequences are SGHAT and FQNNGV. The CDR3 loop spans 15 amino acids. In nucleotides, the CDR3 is TGTGCCAGCAGCTTCTCCGGCGGCGTCTCCTACGAGCAGTACTTC. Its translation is CASSFSGGVSYEQYF.

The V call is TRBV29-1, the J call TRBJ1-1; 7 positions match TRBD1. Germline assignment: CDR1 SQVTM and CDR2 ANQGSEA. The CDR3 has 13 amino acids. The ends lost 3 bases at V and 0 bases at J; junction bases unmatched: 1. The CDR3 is CSVEGQLNTEAFF. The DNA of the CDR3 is TGCAGCGTTGAGGGACAGCTGAACACTGAAGCTTTCTTT.

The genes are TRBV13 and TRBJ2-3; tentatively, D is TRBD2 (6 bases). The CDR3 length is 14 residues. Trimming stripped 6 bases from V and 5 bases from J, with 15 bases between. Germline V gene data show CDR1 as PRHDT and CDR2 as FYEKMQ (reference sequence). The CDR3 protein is CASSSGLAIDTQYF. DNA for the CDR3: TGTGCCAGCAGTTCGGGACTCGCAATAGATACGCAGTATTTT.

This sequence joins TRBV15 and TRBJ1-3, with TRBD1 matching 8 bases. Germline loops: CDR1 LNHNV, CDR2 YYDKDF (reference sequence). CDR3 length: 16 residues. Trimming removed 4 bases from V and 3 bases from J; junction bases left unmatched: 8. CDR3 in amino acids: CATSTGGYGYGNTIYF. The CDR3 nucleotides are TGTGCCACCAGCACAGGGGGCTATGGTTATGGAAACACCATATATTTT.

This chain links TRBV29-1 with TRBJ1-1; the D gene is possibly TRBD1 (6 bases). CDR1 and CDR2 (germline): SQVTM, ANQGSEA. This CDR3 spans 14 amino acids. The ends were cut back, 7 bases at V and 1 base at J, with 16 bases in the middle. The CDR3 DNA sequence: TGCAGCGCCTACGTTGGGGGCCGGAACACTGAAGCTTTCTTT. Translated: CSAYVGGRNTEAFF.

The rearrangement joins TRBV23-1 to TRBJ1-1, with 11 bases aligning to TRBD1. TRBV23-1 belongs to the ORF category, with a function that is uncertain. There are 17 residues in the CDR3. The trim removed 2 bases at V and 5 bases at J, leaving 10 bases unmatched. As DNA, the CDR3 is TGCGCCAGCAGTCAAATGGAGGACAGGGGGCGGCGGACTGAAGCTTTCTTT. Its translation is CASSQMEDRGRRTEAFF.